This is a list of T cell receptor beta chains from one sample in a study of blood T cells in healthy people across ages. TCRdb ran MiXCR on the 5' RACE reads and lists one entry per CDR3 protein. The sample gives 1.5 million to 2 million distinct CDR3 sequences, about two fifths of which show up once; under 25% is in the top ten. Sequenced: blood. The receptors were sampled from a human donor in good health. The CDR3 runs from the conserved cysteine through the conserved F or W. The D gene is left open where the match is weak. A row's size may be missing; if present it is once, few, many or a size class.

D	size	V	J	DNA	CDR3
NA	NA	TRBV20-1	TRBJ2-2	TGCAGTGCTAGAGATCGTACGGGACCCGGGGAGCTGTTTTTT	CSARDRTGPGELFF
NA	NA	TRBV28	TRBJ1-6	TGTGCCAGCAGCCCGGCGGGGTCAATCCAATCGACGGGACCACCCCTCCACTTT	CASSPAGSIQSTGPPLHF
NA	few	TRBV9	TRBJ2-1	TGTGCCAGCAGCGTAGCGGCAGGGGTGGCCTACAATGAGCAGTTCTTC	CASSVAAGVAYNEQFF
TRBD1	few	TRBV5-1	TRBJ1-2	TGCGCCAGCAGCCGTGGACAGGGCCCGATAGGGGAACTTATCTACACCTTC	CASSRGQGPIGELIYTF
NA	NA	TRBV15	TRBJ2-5	TGTGCCACCAGCAAACGAGAGACCCAGTACTTC	CATSKRETQYF
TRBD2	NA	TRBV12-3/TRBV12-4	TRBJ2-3	TGTGCCAGCAGTTACGGACTAGCGGGGTATAGCACAGATACGCAGTATTTT	CASSYGLAGYSTDTQYF
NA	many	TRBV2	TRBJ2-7	TGTGCCAGCGGCGGGGACAGCTACGAGCAGTACTTC	CASGGDSYEQYF
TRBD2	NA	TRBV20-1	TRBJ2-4	TGCAGTGCTGACGTAGCGGGGGGGGGAAGCATTCAGTACTTC	CSADVAGGGSIQYF
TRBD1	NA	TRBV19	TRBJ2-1	TGTGCCAGTAGTATAGCTATACGGGCAGGGGGCTGGAATGAGCAGTTCTTC	CASSIAIRAGGWNEQFF
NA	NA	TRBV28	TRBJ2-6	TGTGCCAGCACTACAAGCCCGGGGACTGGGGCCAACGTCCTGACTTTC	CASTTSPGTGANVLTF
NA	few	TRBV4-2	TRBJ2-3	TGTGCCAGCAGCCGCTTACCGGGGAACACAGATACGCAGTATTTT	CASSRLPGNTDTQYF
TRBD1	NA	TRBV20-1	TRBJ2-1	TGCAGTGCTTCCGGGACAGGGATCAATGAGCAGTTCTTC	CSASGTGINEQFF
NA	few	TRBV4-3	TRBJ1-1	TGCGCCAGCAGCCAAGGGCACAGGGAGATGAACACTGAAGCTTTCTTT	CASSQGHREMNTEAFF
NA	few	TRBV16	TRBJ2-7	TGTGCCAGCAGCCAAATGGCTAACTCCTATATGGTGGACGAGCAGTACTTC	CASSQMANSYMVDEQYF